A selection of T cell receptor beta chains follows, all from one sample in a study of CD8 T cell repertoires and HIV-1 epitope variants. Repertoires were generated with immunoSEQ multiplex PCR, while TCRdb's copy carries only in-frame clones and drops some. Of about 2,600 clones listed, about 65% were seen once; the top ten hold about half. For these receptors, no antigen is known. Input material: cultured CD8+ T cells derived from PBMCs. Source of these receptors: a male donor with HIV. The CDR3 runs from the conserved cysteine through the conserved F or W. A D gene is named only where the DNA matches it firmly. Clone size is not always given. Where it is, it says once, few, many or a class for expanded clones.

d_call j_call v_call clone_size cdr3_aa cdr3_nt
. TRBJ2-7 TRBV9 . CASSVEGSYEQYF TGTGCCAGCAGCGTAGAAGGGTCCTACGAGCAGTACTTC
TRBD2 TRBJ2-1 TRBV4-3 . CASSAYSGGPDNEQFF TGCGCCAGCAGCGCCTACTCGGGGGGGCCCGACAATGAGCAGTTCTTC
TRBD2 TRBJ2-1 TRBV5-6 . CASSLLLLAGGPDEQFF TGTGCCAGCAGCCTCCTTCTCCTAGCGGGGGGCCCCGATGAGCAGTTCTTC
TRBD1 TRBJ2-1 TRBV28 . CASSFPAGGLNYNEQFF TGTGCCAGCAGTTTCCCCGCAGGGGGCCTTAACTACAATGAGCAGTTCTTC
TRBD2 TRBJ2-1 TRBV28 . CASSLRVAGGYDEQFF TGTGCCAGCAGTTTACGAGTAGCGGGAGGTTACGATGAGCAGTTCTTC
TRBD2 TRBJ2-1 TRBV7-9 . CASMGRTSGRISYNEQFF TGTGCCAGCATGGGCCGGACTAGCGGGAGAATTTCCTACAATGAGCAGTTCTTC
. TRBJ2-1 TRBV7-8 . CASSLVIGRSSYNEQFF TGTGCCAGCAGCTTAGTAATCGGCAGGTCCTCCTACAATGAGCAGTTCTTC
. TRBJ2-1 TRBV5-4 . CASSLGGLLNEQFF TGTGCCAGCAGCTTGGGGGGACTTCTGAATGAGCAGTTCTTC
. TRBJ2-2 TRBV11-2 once CASSSDNRPGELFF TGTGCCAGCAGCTCGGACAATAGACCCGGAGAGCTGTTTTTT
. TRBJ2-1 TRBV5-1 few CASSLGVYNEQFF TGCGCCAGCAGCTTGGGTGTCTACAATGAGCAGTTCTTC
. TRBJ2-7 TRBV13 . CASSSDVSAYEQYF TGTGCCAGCAGTTCAGATGTCTCGGCCTACGAGCAGTACTTC
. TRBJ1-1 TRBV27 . CASGMGVGTEAFF TGTGCCTCCGGTATGGGCGTAGGCACTGAAGCTTTCTTT
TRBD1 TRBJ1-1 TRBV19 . CASRDRNLNTEAFF TGTGCCAGTAGGGACAGGAATTTGAACACTGAAGCTTTCTTT
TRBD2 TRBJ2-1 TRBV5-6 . CASSSHTASGRSSEQFF TGTGCCAGCAGCTCCCACACGGCGAGCGGGAGGTCAAGTGAGCAGTTCTTC
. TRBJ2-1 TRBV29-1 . CSVEVGAPYNEQFF TGCAGCGTTGAGGTGGGAGCCCCCTACAATGAGCAGTTCTTC
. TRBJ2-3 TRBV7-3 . CASSLTGTDTQYF TGTGCCAGCAGCTTAACGGGGACAGATACGCAGTATTTT
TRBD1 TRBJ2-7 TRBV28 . CASYDRGYEQYF TGTGCCAGCTACGACAGGGGGTACGAGCAGTACTTC
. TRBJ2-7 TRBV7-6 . CASSLESRAEQYF TGTGCCAGCAGCTTAGAAAGCCGGGCCGAGCAGTACTTC
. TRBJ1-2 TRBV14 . CASSPITGIGYTF TGTGCCAGCAGTCCTATCACAGGGATCGGCTACACCTTC
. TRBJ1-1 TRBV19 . CASSMKGALAEAFF TGTGCCAGTAGTATGAAGGGTGCGTTAGCTGAAGCTTTCTTT
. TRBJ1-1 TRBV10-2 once CASSELELYTEAFF TGCGCCAGCAGTGAGTTGGAACTTTACACTGAAGCTTTCTTT
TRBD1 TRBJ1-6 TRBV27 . CASSYLGTGNSPLHF TGTGCCAGCAGCTATCTGGGGACAGGGAATTCACCCCTCCACTTT
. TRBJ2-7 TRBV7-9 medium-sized CASSPRGVLDEQYF TGTGCCAGCAGCCCCAGAGGTGTCTTGGACGAGCAGTACTTC
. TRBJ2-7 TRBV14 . CASSPTSSHREQYF TGTGCCAGCAGTCCTACTAGCTCCCACCGGGAGCAGTACTTC
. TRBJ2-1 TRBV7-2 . CASSSMEAGAPYNEQFF TGTGCCAGCAGCTCTATGGAGGCGGGGGCCCCCTACAATGAGCAGTTCTTC
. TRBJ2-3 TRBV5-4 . CASSLSGWADTQYF TGTGCCAGCAGCTTGAGCGGGTGGGCAGATACGCAGTATTTT
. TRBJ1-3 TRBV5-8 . CASSLGRRTQNTIYF TGTGCCAGCAGCTTAGGAAGACGGACCCAAAACACCATATATTTT
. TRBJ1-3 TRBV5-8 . CASSFGRDPGNTIYF TGTGCCAGCAGCTTCGGACGGGACCCTGGAAACACCATATATTTT